Each of the 14 T cell receptor beta chains below was sequenced from the same sample in a study of beta chain features in type 1 diabetes. General study findings and limits: A moderate, significant TCRB CDR3 shortening appeared in type 1 diabetes across four CD4+ subsets.

The antigens for these receptors are not known. Sequencing targeted expressed TCRB transcripts, as all isolated RNA had been reverse transcribed. Assay: immunoSEQ multiplex PCR; the TCRdb copy retains only in-frame clones and omits some. The sample holds under 300,000 clones, 14% seen once. The sequenced sample consisted of naive CD4+ T cells from blood. The receptors derive from a man aged 25 to 40 with type 1 diabetes.

This clone occurred a few times. This chain connects TRBV19 to TRBJ2-5; possibly TRBD1 for D (5 bases). V gave up 9 bases and J gave up 5 bases, with 19 bases separating them. CDR1 and CDR2 from the germline V gene are LNHDA and SQIVND (reference sequence). There are 14 residues in the CDR3. The CDR3 sequence: CASSGRASPETQYF. CDR3 DNA sequence: TGTGCCAGCTCGGGCAGGGCCAGCCCCGAGACCCAGTACTTC. The variable domain in full, with the rest retrieved from reference TRBV19 and TRBJ2-5, is DGGITQSPKYLFRKEGQNVTLSCEQNLNHDAMYWYRQDPGQGLRLIYYSQIVNDFQKGDIAEGYSVSREKKESFPLTVTSAQKNPTAFYLCASSGRASPETQYFGPGTRLLVL.

This chain joins TRBV9 and TRBJ2-5, with D possibly being TRBD1 (6 bases). This CDR3 is 15 amino acids long. Germline CDR1 SGDLS, CDR2 YYNGEE. The V and J ends lost 3 bases and 0 bases respectively, with 12 bases between them. CDR3 in amino acids: CASSEGTPYQETQYF. CDR3 DNA sequence: TGTGCCAGCAGCGAAGGGACACCCTACCAAGAGACCCAGTACTTC.

The chain carries TRBV30 and TRBJ2-1, with D perhaps TRBD1 (6 bases). This CDR3 is 14 amino acids long. Trimming took 8 bases from V and 9 from J, leaving 23 bases between them. Germline assignment: CDR1 GTSNPN and CDR2 SVGIG (reference sequence). The chain's CDR3 is CAGGPLSFPPEQFF. As DNA, the CDR3 is TGTGCCGGGGGCCCTTTAAGTTTCCCGCCTGAGCAGTTCTTC.

This clone was recorded a few times. V gene TRBV7-9 combines with J gene TRBJ2-5; TRBD1 matches 9 bases. The trim removed 0 bases at V and 2 bases at J, leaving 7 bases unmatched. CDR3 length: 17 amino acids. Germline CDR1 is SEHNR and CDR2 is FQNEAQ (reference sequence). CDR3 nucleotide sequence: TGTGCCAGCAGCTTAGCGAGCGGACAGGGGAGTCAAGAGACCCAGTACTTC. Protein sequence: CASSLASGQGSQETQYF.

This clone turned up a few times. This sequence joins TRBV5-4 and TRBJ2-7; 9 nucleotides match TRBD1. Germline V gene data show CDR1 as SGHNT and CDR2 as YYREEE (reference sequence). The CDR3 is made up of 13 amino acids. Trimming cost V 4 bases and J 5 bases; bases outside gene matches: 4. The CDR3 DNA follows: TGTGCCAGCAGCCGGACAGGGGTCGACGAGCAGTACTTC. It is translated as CASSRTGVDEQYF. The full variable domain, in which reference TRBV5-4 and TRBJ2-7 provide the parts outside the CDR3, is ETGVTQSPTHLIKTRGQQVTLRCSSQSGHNTVSWYQQALGQGPQFIFQYYREEENGRGNFPPRFSGLQFPNYSSELNVNALELDDSALYLCASSRTGVDEQYFGPGTRLTVT.

V usage is TRBV9 and J usage is TRBJ2-3; D gene uncertain. Trimming pared 0 bases from V and 5 bases from J, leaving 4 bases between. The V gene's germline CDR1 is SGDLS and CDR2 YYNGEE. The CDR3 runs to 12 residues. For the CDR3, the DNA is TGTGCCAGCAGCGTAGAGAGAGATACGCAGTATTTT. This encodes CASSVERDTQYF.

This clone was detected only a few times. This specimen includes other DNA sequences encoding the same CDR3. The CDR3: CASSYRGQETQYF. For the CDR3, the DNA is TGCGCCAGCAGTTACAGGGGGCAAGAGACCCAGTACTTC. V is TRBV5-1 and J is TRBJ2-5, with 8 bases aligning to TRBD1. Germline CDR1 and CDR2: SGHRS and YFSETQ. V gave up 5 bases and J gave up 2 bases; unmatched junction bases: 2. The CDR3 extends over 13 amino acids.

The rearrangement joins TRBV4-1 to TRBJ2-5, with 7 bases matching TRBD2. The germline gives CDR1 MGHRA, CDR2 YSYEKL. CDR3 size: 15 residues. Losses at the gene ends were 0 bases for V and 0 bases for J; bases not matched to a gene: 1. In DNA form, the CDR3 reads TGCGCCAGCAGCCAAGATAGCGGGTACCAAGAGACCCAGTACTTC. Encoded protein: CASSQDSGYQETQYF.

This rearrangement joins TRBV7-9 to TRBJ1-2; tentatively, D is TRBD1 (6 bases). The V gene's germline CDR1 is SEHNR and CDR2 FQNEAQ (reference sequence). CDR3 size: 13 residues. With 9 bases removed from V and 3 bases from J, the gap between germline ends came to 14 bases. Written as DNA, the CDR3 is TGTGCCAGTACAGGGAGCTGGGACTATGGCTACACCTTC. Translating it yields CASTGSWDYGYTF.

This chain connects TRBV30 to TRBJ1-5, with TRBD1 as a possible D gene (6 bases). Between the trimmed V and J ends, which lost 1 base and 1 base, there was a span of 14 bases. The CDR3 consists of 16 residues. The germline V gene has CDR1 GTSNPN and CDR2 SVGIG (reference sequence). The CDR3 DNA reads as TGTGCCTGGAGTGCCCCAGGGGTCGGGAGCAATCAGCCCCAGCATTTT. Protein: CAWSAPGVGSNQPQHF.

This clone was seen a handful of times. CDR3 loop: CASSLGGRVETQYF. CDR3 coding DNA: TGTGCCAGCAGTTTAGGGGGGAGGGTGGAGACCCAGTACTTC. The chain links TRBV27 to TRBJ2-5, with 7 bases aligning to TRBD2. Germline V lookup: CDR1 MNHEY, CDR2 SMNVEV (reference sequence). The CDR3 has 14 residues. With 2 bases clipped from V and 5 bases from J, the junction kept 5 bases outside the gene matches.

In its sample, this clone was seen a few times. The chain carries TRBV5-4 and TRBJ2-2; 7 bases line up with TRBD1. Germline values: CDR1 SGHNT, CDR2 YYREEE (reference sequence). V lost 1 base, J lost 1 base, and 4 bases stayed unmatched. This CDR3 is built from 16 residues. The CDR3: CASSLMGQMNTGELFF. Here the CDR3 DNA reads TGTGCCAGCAGCTTGATGGGACAGATGAACACCGGGGAGCTGTTTTTT.

The chain is built from TRBV5-1 and TRBJ1-5; TRBD1 matches at 9 bases. The length of the CDR3 is 14 residues. The J segment lost 4 bases and the V segment lost 4 bases, leaving 3 bases of the junction unmatched. Germline lookup yields CDR1 SGHRS and CDR2 YFSETQ. The CDR3 DNA follows: TGCGCCAGCAGCGCGGGACAGGGTAATCAGCCCCAGCATTTT. Protein sequence: CASSAGQGNQPQHF.

This clone appeared once. The chain couples TRBV6-5 to TRBJ1-2; D gene unclear. Germline V CDR1 and CDR2: MNHEY, SVGAGI. This CDR3 spans 13 amino acids. V was shortened by 10 bases and J by 0 bases, with 12 bases between the two germline ends. In nucleotides, the CDR3 is TGTGCCACGCGCCGGGAAACTAACTATGGCTACACCTTC. It translates to CATRRETNYGYTF.